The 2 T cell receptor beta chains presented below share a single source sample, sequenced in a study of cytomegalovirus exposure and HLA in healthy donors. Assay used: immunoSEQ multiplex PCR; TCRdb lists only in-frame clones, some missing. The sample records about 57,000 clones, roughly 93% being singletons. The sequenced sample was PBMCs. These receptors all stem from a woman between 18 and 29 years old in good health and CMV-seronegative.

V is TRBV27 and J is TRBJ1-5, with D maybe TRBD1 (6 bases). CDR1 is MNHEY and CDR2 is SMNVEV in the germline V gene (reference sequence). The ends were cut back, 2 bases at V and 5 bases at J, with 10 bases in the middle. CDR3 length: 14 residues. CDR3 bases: TGTGCCAGCAGTTTAGCTCAGGGGTATCAGCCCCAGCATTTT. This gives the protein CASSLAQGYQPQHF.

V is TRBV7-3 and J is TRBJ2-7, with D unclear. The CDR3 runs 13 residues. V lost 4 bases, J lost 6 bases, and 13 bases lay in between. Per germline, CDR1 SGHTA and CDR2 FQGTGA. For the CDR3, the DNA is TGTGCCAGCAGCTACACCTGGGCCGGCGAGCAGTACTTC. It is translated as CASSYTWAGEQYF. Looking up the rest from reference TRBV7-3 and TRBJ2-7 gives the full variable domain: GAGVSQTPSNKVTEKGKYVELRCDPISGHTALYWYRQSLGQGPEFLIYFQGTGAADDSGLPNDRFFAVRPEGSVSTLKIQRTERGDSAVYLCASSYTWAGEQYFGPGTRLTVT.